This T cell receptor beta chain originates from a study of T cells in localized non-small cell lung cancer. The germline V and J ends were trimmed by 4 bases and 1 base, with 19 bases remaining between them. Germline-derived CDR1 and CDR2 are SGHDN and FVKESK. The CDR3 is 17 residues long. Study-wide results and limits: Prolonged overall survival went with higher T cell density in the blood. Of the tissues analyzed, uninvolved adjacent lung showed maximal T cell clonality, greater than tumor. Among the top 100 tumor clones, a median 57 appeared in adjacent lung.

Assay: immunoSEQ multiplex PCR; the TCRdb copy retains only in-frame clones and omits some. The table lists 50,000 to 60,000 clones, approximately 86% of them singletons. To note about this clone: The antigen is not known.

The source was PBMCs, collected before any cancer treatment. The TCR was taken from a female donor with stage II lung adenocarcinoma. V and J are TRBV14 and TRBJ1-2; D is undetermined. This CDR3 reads CASSRELDDTLNYGYTF. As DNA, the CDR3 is TGTGCCAGCAGCCGAGAACTCGATGACACCCTTAACTATGGCTACACCTTC.